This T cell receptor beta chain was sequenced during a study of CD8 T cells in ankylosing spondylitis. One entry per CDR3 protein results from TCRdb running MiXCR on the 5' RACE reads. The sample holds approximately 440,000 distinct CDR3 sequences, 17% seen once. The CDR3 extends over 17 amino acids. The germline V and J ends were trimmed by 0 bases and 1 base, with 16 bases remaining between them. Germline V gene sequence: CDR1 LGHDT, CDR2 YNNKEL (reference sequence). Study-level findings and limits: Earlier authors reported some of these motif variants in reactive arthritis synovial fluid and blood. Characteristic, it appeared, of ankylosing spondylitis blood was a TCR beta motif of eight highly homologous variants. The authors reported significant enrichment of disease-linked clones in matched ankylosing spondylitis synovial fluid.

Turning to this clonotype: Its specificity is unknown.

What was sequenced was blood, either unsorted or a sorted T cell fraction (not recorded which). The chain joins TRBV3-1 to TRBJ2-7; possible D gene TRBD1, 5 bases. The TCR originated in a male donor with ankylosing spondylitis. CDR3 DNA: TGTGCCAGCAGCCAAGAATCGTCCAGGGTCGAATCCTACGAGCAGTACTTC. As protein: CASSQESSRVESYEQYF.